This TCR beta chain was documented in a study of technical replicates of blood from a few donors (dated by TCRdb to the late 2010s). The CDR3 sequence holds 12 residues, the cysteine and phenylalanine included. Only CDR3 DNA is held: 36 bases, read in frame from base 1. V is pared back by 10 bases and J by 3 bases, with 12 bases lying between the germline termini. Based on the germline V gene, the CDR1 and CDR2 sequences are MNHNS and SASEGT. With respect to this clone: Its antigen is not yet known. Base qualities are not at hand, and no much larger clone is one base apart.

Library prep was done by the immunoSEQ multiplex PCR assay. TCRdb carries this immuneACCESS record with in-frame sequences only. Its versions omit some clonotypes, under half of them owing to an unresolved V gene in the studies checked, with the rest unexplained. Here the sample has approximately 44,000 clones; almost 97% occur a single time. The ten biggest clones cover 0.37% of the sample. This chain is built from TRBV6-1 and TRBJ2-5; no D segment can be confidently identified. Sequenced input: T cells isolated from PBMCs. This clonotype was sampled from a human donor in good health. CDR3 protein: CATLTQKETQYF. The sequence in DNA is TGTGCCACCCTAACACAGAAAGAGACCCAGTACTTC.